This T cell receptor beta chain appears in the sequencing data of a study of blood T cell repertoires in COVID-19. Study-level background: Samples taken during acute and convalescent COVID-19 were collected in the United States, Italy and Spain. PBMCs, B-cell-depleted T cells, or T cells were the source of the cDNA or gDNA that made up the material.

Per the original data handling: Amplification of reference gene primers provided the estimated nucleated cell counts. Here immunoSEQ multiplex PCR was the method, and the copy in TCRdb shows in-frame clones only, minus some. V and J calls and clone size are as listed in that table; D and trimming were resolved from the DNA. The sample includes under 200,000 clones, 70% to 80% seen only once; the top ten take 7% to 10%. The sample holds one count of this clone. CDR1 is MDHEN and CDR2 is SYDVKM in the germline V gene. Trimming took off 6 bases at V and 3 bases at J, with 18 bases between the two ends. This CDR3 has 15 amino acids.

The material sequenced was peripheral blood. The rearrangement uses TRBV28 and TRBJ2-7, with D possibly TRBD1 on 6 matching bases. The sequence was obtained from a woman aged 55-70 years with COVID-19, enrolled during active disease. The CDR3 sequence: CASRPPTGPLYEQYF. In nucleotides, the CDR3 is TGTGCCAGCAGACCGCCGACAGGTCCCCTCTACGAGCAGTACTTC. Variable domain in full (rest from reference TRBV28 and TRBJ2-7): DVKVTQSSRYLVKRTGEKVFLECVQDMDHENMFWYRQDPGLGLRLIYFSYDVKMKEKGDIPEGYSVSREKKERFSLILESASTNQTSMYLCASRPPTGPLYEQYFGPGTRLTVT.